Listed below are T cell receptor beta chains from one sample, sequenced in a study of Ad26.COV2.S vaccination and SARS-CoV-2 variants. Some clones are missing from TCRdb's copy, which holds only in-frame ones; the method was immunoSEQ multiplex PCR. This table has about 680,000 clones, 89% appearing once. The starting material was peripheral blood, obtained in a trial of Ad26.COV2.S vaccine versus placebo. Every receptor here comes from a person aged 18-65 years who received the Ad26.COV2.S COVID-19 vaccine or a placebo. CDR3s include the opening cysteine and the closing phenylalanine or tryptophan. A D gene is named only where the DNA matches it firmly. Clone size is stated in some rows and not others, as once, few, many or a class when expanded.

V	D	J	size	DNA	CDR3
TRBV2	NA	TRBJ2-7	NA	TGTGCCAGCGGAGGCTCACCCTACGAGCAGTACTTC	CASGGSPYEQYF
TRBV18	NA	TRBJ1-4	once	TGTGCCAGCTCACCCACAGGGAAGGATGAAAAACTGTTTTTT	CASSPTGKDEKLFF
TRBV9	NA	TRBJ1-4	NA	TGTGCCAGCAGTACCAATCCCTCTAGTGAAAAACTGTTTTTT	CASSTNPSSEKLFF
TRBV29-1	NA	TRBJ1-3	NA	TGCAGCGTCCGTCAGGGGACTGGAAACACCATATATTTT	CSVRQGTGNTIYF
TRBV20-1	NA	TRBJ1-2	NA	TGCAGTGCTAGGGGCCCTAGAGGCTACACCTTC	CSARGPRGYTF
TRBV5-6	NA	TRBJ1-1	NA	TGTGCCAGCAGCTTGGCCCCGGTTCGGCAGTTCACTGAAGCTTTCTTT	CASSLAPVRQFTEAFF
TRBV6-1	TRBD1	TRBJ1-3	NA	TGTGCCAGCAGTGAAGCGGGGACAGGGCACACCTCTGGAAACACCATATATTTT	CASSEAGTGHTSGNTIYF
TRBV3-1/TRBV3-2	NA	TRBJ1-3	few	TGTGCCAGCAGCCCCCCGGGGGTCAACGGAAACACCATATATTTT	CASSPPGVNGNTIYF
TRBV7-2	NA	TRBJ1-4	NA	TGTGCCAGCAGCCTCTCAGTGGGGACTCTGGGTTTTTTT	CASSLSVGTLGFF
TRBV18	NA	TRBJ1-1	NA	TGTGCCAGCTCACCCCAGACAGGACCGGCTTTCTTT	CASSPQTGPAFF
TRBV15	TRBD2	TRBJ2-1	NA	TGTGCCACCAGCAGAGATCGTTTGCGGGAGCCCTCCCACTCCTACAATGAGCAGTTCTTC	CATSRDRLREPSHSYNEQFF
TRBV19	TRBD2	TRBJ2-7	few	TGTGCCAGTAGTGCCGGGACTAGGGCCCCCTACGAGCAGTACTTC	CASSAGTRAPYEQYF
TRBV25-1	TRBD1	TRBJ2-7	NA	TGTGCCAGCCGTCTGGGACAGGGGAACGAGCAGTACTTC	CASRLGQGNEQYF
TRBV5-4	TRBD2	TRBJ2-2	few	TGTGCCAGCAGATCGCTAGCGGGAATCGGGGAGCTGTTTTTT	CASRSLAGIGELFF
TRBV6-5	NA	TRBJ2-6	NA	TGTGCCAGCAGTTTTAATCGGGCGTCGGGGGCCAACGTCCTGACTTTC	CASSFNRASGANVLTF
TRBV19	TRBD1	TRBJ1-4	NA	TGTGCCAGTGAGAATCCCGGGACAGGGGTCGAAAAACTGTTTTTT	CASENPGTGVEKLFF
TRBV6-5	NA	TRBJ2-7	NA	TGTGCCAGCAGTTCCCATACCCGGACAGATTCCTACGAGCAGTACTTC	CASSSHTRTDSYEQYF
TRBV6-5	NA	TRBJ1-2	NA	TGTGCCAGCAGTTACTCGAAAGGGTCGGGGCTTGGCTACACCTTC	CASSYSKGSGLGYTF
TRBV6-2/TRBV6-3	NA	TRBJ2-3	NA	TGTGCCAGCAGTTATGGGTCTCGGGATACGCAGTATTTT	CASSYGSRDTQYF
TRBV7-9	NA	TRBJ1-4	NA	TGTGCCAGCAGCTTAGACGCAGGTATCGAAAAACTGTTTTTT	CASSLDAGIEKLFF
TRBV5-5	NA	TRBJ2-3	NA	TGTGCCAGCAGCTTGGAGGCGGGGAGAGATACGCAGTATTTT	CASSLEAGRDTQYF
TRBV30	TRBD1	TRBJ1-5	NA	TGTGCCTGGAGTGTAGGCCAGGGGGCTCATCTTCCCCAGCATTTT	CAWSVGQGAHLPQHF
TRBV4-1	NA	TRBJ1-4	few	TGCGCCAGCAGCCAAGATTCACAGGGTAACGAAAAACTGTTTTTT	CASSQDSQGNEKLFF
TRBV24-1	NA	TRBJ2-1	NA	TGTGCCACCAGTGAAGCATTCGCGGGGTATTCCGCCTACAATGAGCAGTTCTTC	CATSEAFAGYSAYNEQFF
TRBV14	NA	TRBJ2-7	NA	TGTGCCAGCAGCCAAGCAGCCGAGGGCCGTCCGTACGAGCAGTACTTC	CASSQAAEGRPYEQYF
TRBV5-6	TRBD1	TRBJ1-1	NA	TGTGCCAGCAGCTTGCGGACAGGGAACACTGAAGCTTTCTTT	CASSLRTGNTEAFF
TRBV13	TRBD1	TRBJ2-1	NA	TGTGCCAGCACCCGACAGGGAAACTACAATGAGCAGTTCTTC	CASTRQGNYNEQFF
TRBV6-5	NA	TRBJ1-2	NA	TGTGCCAGCAGCCTCGGAGGATTCTATGGCTACACCTTC	CASSLGGFYGYTF
TRBV7-9	NA	TRBJ2-3	NA	TGTGCCAGCAGCTTAGGCGCCGTGGATACGCAGTATTTT	CASSLGAVDTQYF
TRBV18	NA	TRBJ2-7	NA	TGTGCCAGCTCACCAGGAAAAGATTACGAGCAGTACTTC	CASSPGKDYEQYF
TRBV4-2	NA	TRBJ2-7	NA	TGTGCCAGCAGCCCGGGACGGATGCACTACGAGCAGTACTTC	CASSPGRMHYEQYF
TRBV12-3/TRBV12-4	NA	TRBJ2-1	NA	TGTGCCAGCAGCCCCACACGTGAGCAGTTCTTC	CASSPTREQFF
TRBV30	NA	TRBJ2-7	few	TGTGCCTGGAGTGGGATGTACGAGCAGTACTTC	CAWSGMYEQYF